The clone carrying this T cell receptor beta chain was recorded a few times. Its antigen remains unidentified. TCRdb redid the calling of the multiplex PCR reads with MiXCR, one entry per CDR3 protein. This table has 100,000 or so distinct CDR3 sequences, around 20% appearing once. The sample comes from a study of breast tumors, draining lymph nodes, adjacent tissues. Samples came from axillary lymph nodes draining the breast cancer. Study-wide findings and caveats: Most tumor T cells seemingly derive from lymph node, then expand in tumor. Tumor TCR diversity was below lymph nodes but above nontumor tissue.

The CDR3 is 13 residues long. The J segment lost 4 bases and the V segment lost 4 bases, leaving 2 bases of the junction unmatched. In germline, CDR1 is MNHEY, CDR2 SMNVEV (reference sequence). The sequence was obtained from a female donor with breast cancer. Some clones in this sample may be carry-over from other donors' samples. The material sequenced was axillary lymph node tissue. The rearrangement joins TRBV27 to TRBJ2-3, with TRBD2 matching 7 bases. The CDR3 here is CASSWGGADTQYF. The CDR3 DNA reads TGTGCCAGCAGTTGGGGGGGGGCAGATACGCAGTATTTT.